A selection of T cell receptor beta chains follows, all from one sample in a study of blood T cells in healthy people across ages. TCRdb redid the calling of the 5' RACE reads with MiXCR, one entry per CDR3 protein. The sample holds approximately 780,000 distinct CDR3 sequences, around 24% seen once. The same sample was also studied in work on T cells of mothers and their children.

Sequenced sample: blood. These receptors were collected from a boy between 5 and 17 years old in good health. Each CDR3 is given with its conserved first and last residue. The D gene is left open where the match is weak. The size of a clone is reported for some rows only, either as once, few or many, or as a class for expanded clones.

CDR3 protein	CDR3 DNA	V gene	J gene	D gene	clone size
CASSIADRGNYGYTF	TGTGCCAGTAGTATCGCGGACAGGGGAAACTATGGCTACACCTTC	TRBV19	TRBJ1-2	TRBD1	-
CAISESIRLEQETQYF	TGTGCCATCAGTGAGTCGATTCGCCTGGAACAAGAGACCCAGTACTTC	TRBV10-3	TRBJ2-5	-	few
CASSLSGTGTEAFF	TGTGCCAGCAGCTTATCTGGAACAGGGACCGAAGCTTTCTTT	TRBV7-3	TRBJ1-1	-	few
CASSLGGGQVYNEQFF	TGCGCCAGCAGCTTGGGCGGCGGGCAGGTCTACAATGAGCAGTTCTTC	TRBV5-1	TRBJ2-1	-	many
CASSLGGTGGETQYF	TGTGCCAGCAGCTTAGGGGGGACAGGGGGAGAGACCCAGTACTTC	TRBV11-2	TRBJ2-5	TRBD1	-
CASSFAGGIYNEQFF	TGTGCCAGCAGCTTCGCGGGGGGTATCTACAATGAGCAGTTCTTC	TRBV7-2	TRBJ2-1	TRBD2	once
CASSSEEGGYSPLHF	TGTGCCAGCAGCTCAGAGGAGGGGGGCTATTCACCCCTCCACTTT	TRBV7-6	TRBJ1-6	-	many
CASSLLRGGPTDTQYF	TGTGCCAGCAGTTTGCTGCGGGGGGGCCCCACGGATACGCAGTATTTT	TRBV27	TRBJ2-3	TRBD2	-
CASSLDLQGESETQYF	TGTGCCAGCAGTTTAGACCTCCAGGGGGAATCGGAGACCCAGTACTTC	TRBV6-2/TRBV6-3	TRBJ2-5	TRBD1	-
CSARDNPGPQHF	TGCAGTGCCAGGGACAACCCGGGGCCCCAGCATTTT	TRBV20-1	TRBJ1-5	-	-
CASSPMDLKTQYF	TGTGCCAGCAGCCCCATGGATTTGAAGACCCAGTACTTC	TRBV9	TRBJ2-5	-	few
CSALLGGPQKEQFF	TGCAGTGCCCTCTTGGGGGGGCCTCAGAAAGAGCAGTTCTTC	TRBV20-1	TRBJ2-1	-	many
CASNGEDNSPLHF	TGTGCCAGCAACGGGGAGGATAATTCACCCCTCCACTTT	TRBV2	TRBJ1-6	-	few
CASNTLGTGAREQYF	TGTGCCAGCAACACCCTCGGGACGGGGGCTCGAGAGCAGTACTTC	TRBV12-3/TRBV12-4	TRBJ2-7	-	few
CASSYRRGPYEQYF	TGTGCCAGCAGTTACCGGAGGGGCCCGTACGAGCAGTACTTC	TRBV6-5	TRBJ2-7	-	few
CASSFVGSSEAFF	TGTGCCAGCAGTTTTGTGGGGTCATCTGAAGCTTTCTTT	TRBV27	TRBJ1-1	-	-
CASSLTGNPQETQYF	TGCGCCAGCAGCTTGACCGGAAACCCTCAAGAGACCCAGTACTTC	TRBV5-1	TRBJ2-5	-	few
CASSLAVGQPNSPLHF	TGCGCCAGCAGCTTGGCCGTCGGTCAGCCGAATTCACCCCTCCACTTT	TRBV5-1	TRBJ1-6	-	-
CASRSMGGISYEQYF	TGTGCCAGCAGATCCATGGGGGGGATCTCCTACGAGCAGTACTTC	TRBV2	TRBJ2-7	TRBD2	-
CSVTGGQITDTQYF	TGCAGTGTTACGGGGGGACAGATCACAGATACGCAGTATTTT	TRBV20-1	TRBJ2-3	-	few
CTSSQGAGEGSGANVLTF	TGCACCAGCAGCCAAGGGGCAGGGGAAGGATCTGGGGCCAACGTCCTGACTTTC	TRBV4-1	TRBJ2-6	-	-
CSARVVAGDYEQYF	TGCAGTGCTAGAGTGGTAGCGGGGGACTACGAGCAGTACTTC	TRBV20-1	TRBJ2-7	TRBD2	-
CASRDASYRGPSGNTIYF	TGTGCCAGCAGAGACGCTTCGTACAGGGGGCCCTCTGGAAACACCATATATTTT	TRBV6-1	TRBJ1-3	TRBD1	-
CSASDRGGTNYGYTF	TGCAGTGCTAGTGATCGAGGGGGAACTAACTATGGCTACACCTTC	TRBV20-1	TRBJ1-2	-	-
CASCNPNYGYTF	TGTGCCAGCTGTAACCCTAACTATGGCTACACCTTC	TRBV12-3/TRBV12-4	TRBJ1-2	-	once
CSVAGASNTEVFF	TGCAGCGTTGCAGGGGCTTCGAACACTGAAGTTTTCTTT	TRBV29-1	TRBJ1-1	-	-
CASSLEGTGNSPLHF	TGCGCCAGCAGCTTGGAAGGGACAGGGAATTCACCCCTCCACTTT	TRBV5-1	TRBJ1-6	TRBD1	-
CASTPRTAYEQYF	TGTGCCAGCACCCCTAGGACAGCCTACGAGCAGTACTTC	TRBV5-5	TRBJ2-7	-	once
CSAPLRPGTGYGYTF	TGCAGTGCTCCGCTCAGACCCGGGACAGGCTATGGCTACACCTTC	TRBV20-1	TRBJ1-2	TRBD1	-
CASSQEPGSSGYTF	TGTGCCAGCAGCCAAGAGCCCGGAAGCAGCGGCTACACCTTC	TRBV3-1	TRBJ1-2	-	few
CASSQVSQGKDTQYF	TGTGCCAGCAGCCAAGTTTCACAGGGGAAAGATACGCAGTATTTT	TRBV3-1	TRBJ2-3	TRBD1	few
CASSSRRQGNTIYF	TGTGCCAGCAGCTCCAGACGGCAGGGAAACACCATATATTTT	TRBV5-6	TRBJ1-3	-	-
CASSGQAGVSYEQYF	TGTGCCAGCAGCGGTCAAGCGGGGGTCTCCTACGAGCAGTACTTC	TRBV28	TRBJ2-7	TRBD2	few
CASSEEDLRNEKLFF	TGTGCCAGCAGTGAAGAGGATCTTCGGAATGAAAAACTGTTTTTT	TRBV6-1	TRBJ1-4	-	-
CASSPQAVGAETQYF	TGTGCCAGCAGCCCACAAGCGGTTGGGGCAGAGACCCAGTACTTC	TRBV11-3	TRBJ2-5	-	-
CASSPGVNPTRETQYF	TGTGCCAGCTCACCCGGTGTAAATCCGACGAGGGAGACCCAGTACTTC	TRBV18	TRBJ2-5	-	few
CASSEKWEKRTIPVGGANVLTF	TGTGCCAGCAGCGAAAAGTGGGAGAAGCGGACAATCCCCGTGGGGGGGGCCAACGTCCTGACTTTC	TRBV21-1	TRBJ2-6	-	-
CASSKGGTSSYEQYF	TGTGCCAGCAGCAAAGGAGGGACCAGCTCCTACGAGCAGTACTTC	TRBV7-2	TRBJ2-7	-	few
CAWKQGSAETQYF	TGTGCCTGGAAACAGGGATCAGCAGAGACCCAGTACTTC	TRBV30	TRBJ2-5	-	few
CASSSEEWGRYEQYF	TGTGCCAGCAGCTCGGAGGAGTGGGGGCGCTACGAGCAGTACTTC	TRBV7-2	TRBJ2-7	-	few
CATKGGRNNEKLFF	TGTGCCACCAAAGGGGGCAGAAATAATGAAAAACTGTTTTTT	TRBV27	TRBJ1-4	TRBD1	-
CASRPAGGGYGYTF	TGTGCCAGCAGGCCCGCAGGGGGAGGCTATGGCTACACCTTC	TRBV5-6	TRBJ1-2	TRBD1	-
CASSRGQGETETQYF	TGCGCCAGCAGCAGAGGACAGGGAGAGACGGAGACCCAGTACTTC	TRBV5-1	TRBJ2-5	TRBD1	-
CASSLEVPEAFF	TGTGCCAGCAGTTTGGAAGTTCCTGAAGCTTTCTTT	TRBV12-3/TRBV12-4	TRBJ1-1	-	few
CASSLVQEGGYTF	TGTGCCAGCAGCTTAGTGCAGGAAGGTGGCTACACCTTC	TRBV11-2	TRBJ1-2	-	-